The present entry profiles one T cell receptor (beta chain) with its context. V lost 6 bases to trimming and J lost 0 bases; unmatched junction nucleotides: 14. CDR1 KGHSH and CDR2 LQKENI come from the germline V gene. There are 18 residues in the CDR3. In the original workflow: By means of reference gene primer amplification, nucleated cell counts were estimated. Sequencing used immunoSEQ multiplex PCR; TCRdb keeps in-frame clones, though not all of them. V and J calls and clone size are those listed in that table; D and trimming were worked out from the DNA. The top ten hold 25% of the sample, which has 40,000 to 60,000 clones, roughly 85% seen once. The data were obtained in a study of blood T cell repertoires in COVID-19. On the study more broadly: Donors in the United States, Italy and Spain gave samples during acute or convalescent COVID-19. Nucleic acid was either cDNA or gDNA, and it came from T cells, B-cell-depleted T cells, or PBMCs.

This TCR derives from a man in his 70s with acute or convalescent COVID-19. The chain combines TRBV18 with TRBJ2-3; 8 bases match TRBD2. Sequencing was performed on peripheral blood. CDR3 sequence reads: CASSFLASGQTSTDTQYF. The CDR3 bases are TGTGCCAGCTCCTTCCTCGCTAGCGGGCAAACTAGCACAGATACGCAGTATTTT.